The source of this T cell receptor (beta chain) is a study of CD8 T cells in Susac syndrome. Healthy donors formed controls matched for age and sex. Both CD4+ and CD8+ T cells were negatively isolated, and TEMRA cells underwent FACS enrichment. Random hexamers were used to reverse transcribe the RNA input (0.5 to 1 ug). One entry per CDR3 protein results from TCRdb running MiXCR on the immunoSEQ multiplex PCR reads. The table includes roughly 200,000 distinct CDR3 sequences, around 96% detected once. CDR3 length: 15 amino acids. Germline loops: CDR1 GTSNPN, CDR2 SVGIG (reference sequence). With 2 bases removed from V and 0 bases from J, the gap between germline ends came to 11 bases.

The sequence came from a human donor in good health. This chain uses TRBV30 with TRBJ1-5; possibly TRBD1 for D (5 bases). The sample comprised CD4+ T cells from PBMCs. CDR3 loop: CAWSPRGNSNQPQHF. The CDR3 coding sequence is TGTGCCTGGAGTCCCCGGGGGAATAGCAATCAGCCCCAGCATTTT.